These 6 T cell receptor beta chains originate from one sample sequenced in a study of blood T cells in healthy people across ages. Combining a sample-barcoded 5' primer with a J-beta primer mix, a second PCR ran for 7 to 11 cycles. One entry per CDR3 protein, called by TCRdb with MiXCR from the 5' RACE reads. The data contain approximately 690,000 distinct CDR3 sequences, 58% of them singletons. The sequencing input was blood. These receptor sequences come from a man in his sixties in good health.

As DNA, the CDR3 is TGCGCCAGCAGCCAAGAAGGACTGATGACTTCACCCCTCCACTTT. As protein: CASSQEGLMTSPLHF. The chain carries TRBV4-1 and TRBJ1-6, with unresolved D. The CDR3 is 15 amino acids. V lost 0 bases and J 9 bases, leaving 12 bases between the germline ends. From germline, CDR1 is MGHRA and CDR2 YSYEKL.

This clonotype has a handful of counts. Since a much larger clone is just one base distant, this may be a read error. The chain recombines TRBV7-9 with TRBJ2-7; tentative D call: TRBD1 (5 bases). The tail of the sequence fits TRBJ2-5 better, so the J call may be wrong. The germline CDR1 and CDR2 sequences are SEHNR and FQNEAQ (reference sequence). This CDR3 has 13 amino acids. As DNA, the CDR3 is TGTGCCAGCAGCTTAGCGGGGCCAGAGACCCAGTACTTC. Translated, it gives CASSLAGPETQYF.

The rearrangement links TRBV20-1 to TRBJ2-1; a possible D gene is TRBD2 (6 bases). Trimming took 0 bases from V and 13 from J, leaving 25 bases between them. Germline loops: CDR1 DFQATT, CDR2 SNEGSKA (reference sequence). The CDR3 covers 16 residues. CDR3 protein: CSARDGRGGLKETQFF. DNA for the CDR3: TGCAGTGCTAGAGATGGGCGGGGAGGATTAAAAGAGACCCAGTTCTTC.

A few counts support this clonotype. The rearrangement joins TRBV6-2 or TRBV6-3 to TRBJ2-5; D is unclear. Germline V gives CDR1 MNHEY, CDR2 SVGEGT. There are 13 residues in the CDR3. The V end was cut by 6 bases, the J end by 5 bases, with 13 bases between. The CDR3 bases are TGTGCCAGCAGGCCCACCGGTTCTGAGACCCAGTACTTC. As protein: CASRPTGSETQYF.

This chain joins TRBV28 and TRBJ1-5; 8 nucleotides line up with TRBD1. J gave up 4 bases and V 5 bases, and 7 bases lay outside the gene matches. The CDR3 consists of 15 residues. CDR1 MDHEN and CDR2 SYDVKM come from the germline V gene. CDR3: CASSLPQGGNQPQHF. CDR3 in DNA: TGTGCCAGCAGTCTCCCACAGGGGGGAAATCAGCCCCAGCATTTT.

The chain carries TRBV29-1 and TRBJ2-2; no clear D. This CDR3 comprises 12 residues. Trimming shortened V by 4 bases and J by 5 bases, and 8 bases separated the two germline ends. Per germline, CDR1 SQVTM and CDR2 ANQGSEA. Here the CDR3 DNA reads TGCAGCGTTGTTTGGAGTACCGGGGAGCTGTTTTTT. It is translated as CSVVWSTGELFF.